What follows are 23 T cell receptor beta chains derived from one specimen sequenced in a study of read filtering for tumor transcriptome and immune sequencing. The library was built from roughly 400 ng RNA with molecular barcoded adaptors for alpha/delta and beta/gamma chains. TCRdb recomputed calls from the reads with MiXCR, one row per CDR3 protein. The table includes 40,000 to 50,000 distinct CDR3 sequences, under 15% detected once. The specimen was a population of CD138-negative cells sorted from bone marrow. All receptors derive from a donor at least 40 years old with multiple myeloma.

This clonotype was seen repeatedly, ten times or more. V and J are TRBV19 and TRBJ2-2; no clear D. Deletions cut 1 base from V and 5 bases from J, with 14 bases between. Germline-derived CDR1 and CDR2 are LNHDA and SQIVND (reference sequence). The CDR3 spans 16 residues. DNA of the CDR3: TGTGCCAGTAGTATAGTCCAGGCCGCCCGGACCGGGGAGCTGTTTTTT. It encodes CASSIVQAARTGELFF.

Comments on this clonotype: A much bigger clone sits one base away, suggesting this may be a read error. Here the CDR3 reads CASSHMTGGAETQYF. The CDR3 nucleotides are TGCGCCAGCAGCCACATGACAGGGGGCGCAGAGACCCAGTACTTC. The chain couples TRBV5-1 to TRBJ2-5; 10 nucleotides line up with TRBD1. The CDR3 is 15 residues long. Unmatched junction bases numbered 7, after V lost 4 bases and J lost 4 bases. CDR1 SGHRS and CDR2 YFSETQ come from the germline V gene.

This clonotype was seen a few times. The chain links TRBV3-1 to TRBJ2-7; perhaps D is TRBD1 or TRBD2 (5 bases each). This CDR3 spans 13 amino acids. Germline values: CDR1 LGHDT, CDR2 YNNKEL (reference sequence). V was trimmed by 4 bases and J by 7 bases, leaving 14 bases between them. The CDR3 DNA reads as TGTGCCAGCAGCCTTAGAGGGGAGCAAGAGCAGTACTTC. Its translation is CASSLRGEQEQYF.

A note on this clonotype: A much more abundant neighbour one base away suggests this may be a read error. V gene TRBV5-1 combines with J gene TRBJ1-1; D uncertain. Germline V gives CDR1 SGHRS, CDR2 YFSETQ. The CDR3 totals 13 residues. CDR3 residues: CASTIGMNTGAFF. CDR3 nucleotides: TGCGCCAGCACTATAGGCATGAACACTGGAGCTTTCTTT.

This clonotype was seen at least ten times. CDR3 region: CSARDRRGLNKYEQYF. CDR3 sequence (DNA): TGCAGTGCTAGAGATCGTAGGGGACTAAACAAATACGAGCAGTACTTC. J is TRBJ2-7 and V is TRBV20-1; 7 positions match TRBD2. CDR3 length: 16 amino acids. After removal of 0 bases from V and 4 bases from J, the junction contained 12 bases not matched to a gene. In germline, CDR1 is DFQATT, CDR2 SNEGSKA (reference sequence).

In the case of this clonotype: A much bigger clone sits one base away, suggesting this may be a read error. CDR3 in DNA: TGTGCCAGCAGCCCGGACAGGGTCGTGACCCAGTACTTC. Translating it yields CASSPDRVVTQYF. J is TRBJ2-5 and V is TRBV7-3; 8 bases agree with TRBD1. The V gene end was trimmed by 5 bases and the J gene end by 7 bases; junction bases not matched to a gene: 6. The CDR3 has 13 amino acids. CDR1 is SGHTA and CDR2 is FQGTGA in the germline V gene.

This clonotype was recorded many times. This chain links TRBV20-1 with TRBJ2-1, with D possibly TRBD1 on 6 matching bases. The CDR3 runs 13 residues. In germline, CDR1 is DFQATT, CDR2 SNEGSKA (reference sequence). V lost 3 bases and J lost 6, with 12 bases in between. This CDR3 reads CSARHREFNEQFF. The CDR3 DNA reads as TGCAGTGCTAGGCACAGGGAGTTCAATGAGCAGTTCTTC.

This clonotype appeared many times. The chain links TRBV7-9 to TRBJ2-2; no reliable D call. The germline gives CDR1 SEHNR, CDR2 FQNEAQ (reference sequence). The CDR3 extends over 10 amino acids. The V gene lost 5 bases and the J gene lost 9 bases, with 4 bases spanning the gap. The CDR3 spells CASSPRELFF. In DNA, the CDR3 is TGTGCCAGCAGCCCCCGGGAGCTGTTTTTT.

This clonotype was seen repeatedly, ten times or more. CDR3 coding DNA: TGTGCCAGCAGTTTGTCAGGGGCCGAGGGTAGAGCTTTCTTT. This translates into CASSLSGAEGRAFF. J is TRBJ1-1 and V is TRBV2, with D perhaps TRBD1 (6 bases). V lost 5 bases and J lost 10, with 20 bases in between. This CDR3 contains 14 residues. Germline values: CDR1 SNHLY, CDR2 FYNNEI.

This clonotype was observed at least ten times. The chain carries TRBV30 and TRBJ2-3; TRBD2 agrees at 9 bases. The V segment lost 5 bases and the J segment 4 bases; nucleotides outside the gene matches: 13. CDR3 length equals 16 residues. Germline CDR1 reads GTSNPN; CDR2 reads SVGIG (reference sequence). The CDR3 DNA is TGTGCCTGGGCCACCGCGCGGGGGGGTTGGGCAGATACGCAGTATTTT. As protein: CAWATARGGWADTQYF.

Remarks on this clonotype: This likely came from a read error, as a far larger clone is one base away. The missing conserved phenylalanine or tryptophan at the end of this CDR3 makes a read error likely. The rearrangement joins TRBV5-5 to TRBJ2-1; D is ambiguous. Trimming pared 1 base from V and 0 bases from J, leaving 11 bases between. This CDR3 is built from 16 residues. The germline V gene encodes CDR1 SGHKS and CDR2 YYEKEE (reference sequence). The CDR3: CASSLLGGISYNEQFS. The CDR3 region has the DNA TGTGCCAGCAGCTTGTTGGGCGGAATCTCCTACAATGAGCAGTTCTCC.

V usage is TRBV10-2 and J usage is TRBJ2-3; TRBD1 agrees at 10 bases. The CDR3 is 15 amino acids. With 3 bases clipped from V and 4 bases from J, the junction kept 4 bases outside the gene matches. The germline CDR1 and CDR2 sequences are WSHSY and SAAADI. CDR3 DNA sequence: TGCGCCAGCAGTGATGGGACAGGGGCTCCAGATACGCAGTATTTT. Residues: CASSDGTGAPDTQYF.

This clonotype was seen at least ten times. The V gene is TRBV25-1, the J gene TRBJ2-7, with unresolved D. V lost 3 bases and J 6 bases, leaving 9 bases between the germline ends. Germline V gives CDR1 MGHDK, CDR2 SYGVNS. This CDR3 comprises 12 residues. CDR3 coding DNA: TGTGCCAGCAGTGACTCCGGACCCGAGCAGTACTTC. This codes for CASSDSGPEQYF.

The CDR3: CAMSHPKLTGAMNTEAFF. CDR3 nucleotides: TGTGCCATGAGTCACCCGAAACTGACAGGGGCAATGAACACTGAAGCTTTCTTT. This chain links TRBV10-3 with TRBJ1-1, with 8 positions matching TRBD1. CDR1 ENHRY and CDR2 SYGVKD come from the germline V gene. The CDR3 length is 18 residues. V shed 9 bases, J shed 0 bases, and the junction held 18 bases outside the gene matches.

This clonotype occurred many times. This chain joins TRBV5-1 and TRBJ1-2, with D tentatively TRBD1 (6 bases). The germline V gene has CDR1 SGHRS and CDR2 YFSETQ. The CDR3 runs 12 residues. V gave up 4 bases and J gave up 6 bases, with 10 bases separating them. The CDR3 DNA reads as TGCGCCAGCAGCGGAGGGGGGGATGGCTACACCTTC. It encodes CASSGGGDGYTF.

This clonotype was observed many times. The chain carries TRBV9 and TRBJ1-5, with 10 positions matching TRBD1. CDR1 and CDR2 from the germline V gene are SGDLS and YYNGEE. The CDR3 spans 15 residues. The V and J ends lost 3 bases and 3 bases, in that order; junction bases with no gene match: 3. The CDR3 sequence: CASSAGQGLNQPQHF. The CDR3, as DNA: TGTGCCAGCAGCGCGGGACAGGGGCTCAATCAGCCCCAGCATTTT.

In its sample, this clonotype was seen many times. V and J are TRBV18 and TRBJ2-6; D is unresolved. The length of the CDR3 is 17 residues. V lost 3 bases and J lost 0, with 12 bases in between. The germline gives CDR1 KGHSH, CDR2 LQKENI. CDR3 in amino acids: CASSPGAPSSGANVLTF. The CDR3 DNA sequence: TGTGCCAGCTCACCCGGCGCGCCCAGCTCTGGGGCCAACGTCCTGACTTTC.

The chain joins TRBV5-4 to TRBJ2-2, with D possibly matching TRBD1 (6 bases). The length of the CDR3 is 16 residues. The germline V gene has CDR1 SGHNT and CDR2 YYREEE (reference sequence). Trimming pared 0 bases from V and 6 bases from J, leaving 15 bases between. CDR3 in amino acids: CASSLDAGVGAGELFF. The CDR3 DNA reads TGTGCCAGCAGCTTGGATGCAGGGGTGGGGGCCGGGGAGCTGTTTTTT.

This clonotype was counted ten times or more. The chain joins TRBV13 to TRBJ2-7, with a weak D call TRBD2 (5 bases). The length of the CDR3 is 15 residues. The germline gives CDR1 PRHDT, CDR2 FYEKMQ (reference sequence). Trimming left V 6 bases short and J 8 bases short, with 23 bases between. Here the CDR3 DNA reads TGTGCCAGCAGACTCTGGAGGTGGGTGTACCCCAAGCAGTACTTC. This translates into CASRLWRWVYPKQYF.

This clonotype was counted many times. The V and J genes are TRBV20-1 and TRBJ1-1, with a weak D call TRBD1 (5 bases). The CDR3 extends over 14 amino acids. Trimming removed 0 bases from V and 7 bases from J, with 15 bases in between. Germline values: CDR1 DFQATT, CDR2 SNEGSKA (reference sequence). Here the CDR3 reads CSAREAAGTIEAFF. In DNA form, the CDR3 reads TGCAGTGCTAGAGAAGCCGCCGGGACTATTGAAGCTTTCTTT.

This clonotype was found many times. The chain uses TRBV19 and TRBJ1-4, with TRBD1 identical over 12 bases. In germline, CDR1 is LNHDA, CDR2 SQIVND (reference sequence). J gave up 0 bases and V 9 bases, and 5 bases lay outside the gene matches. The CDR3 totals 16 residues. The CDR3 spells CASGTGGIPTNEKLFF. In DNA form, the CDR3 reads TGTGCCAGCGGGACAGGGGGCATACCAACTAATGAAAAACTGTTTTTT.

In its sample, this clonotype was seen many times. The chain couples TRBV29-1 to TRBJ2-2; D uncertain. Looked up from germline, CDR1 is SQVTM and CDR2 is ANQGSEA. The CDR3 loop spans 13 amino acids. V gave up 3 bases and J gave up 0 bases, with 5 bases separating them. In DNA, the CDR3 is TGCAGCGTTGAGACACCGAACACCGGGGAGCTGTTTTTT. This sequence encodes CSVETPNTGELFF.

This clonotype occurred many times. V gene TRBV7-2 combines with J gene TRBJ2-3; TRBD1 might be the D (5 bases). Trimming left V 3 bases short and J 3 bases short, with 10 bases between. Per germline, CDR1 SGHTA and CDR2 FQGNSA. The CDR3 covers 14 residues. The CDR3 sequence is CASSFAPGTDTQYF. Here the CDR3 DNA reads TGTGCCAGCAGCTTTGCCCCAGGGACAGATACGCAGTATTTT.